The T cell receptor (beta chain) described here comes from a study of blood T cells in healthy people across ages. Study conclusions and caveats: In the absence of known donor CMV status, changes in expanded clonotypes were possibly confounded.

The CDR3 consists of 13 residues. The V gene's germline CDR1 is SQVTM and CDR2 ANQGSEA. J was trimmed by 7 bases and V by 6 bases; bases with no gene match: 6. Alongside a J-beta primer mix, a sample-barcoded 5' primer served in a second PCR lasting roughly 6 to 11 cycles. TCRdb re-called the 5' RACE reads through MiXCR, storing one row per CDR3 protein. The sample records hundreds of thousands of distinct CDR3 sequences, about 54% being singletons. Concerning this clonotype itself: The antigen is not known.

The clonotype comes from a man aged 55 to 70 in good health. The gene calls are TRBV29-1 and TRBJ2-7, with TRBD2 matching over 13 bases. The sample was blood. The CDR3 here is CSVFRTSGGEQYF. In DNA form, the CDR3 reads TGCAGCGTCTTTCGGACTAGCGGGGGAGAGCAGTACTTC.